The rows below give T cell receptor beta chains drawn from one sample of a study of cytomegalovirus exposure and HLA in healthy donors. The table came from immunoSEQ multiplex PCR; TCRdb's copy has only in-frame clones and leaves some out. The sample lists about 180,000 clones; around three quarters were seen once. Sequencing was performed on PBMCs. The receptors derive from a woman in her 50s in good health and CMV-seropositive. The CDR3 runs from the conserved cysteine through the conserved F or W. A D gene is named only where the DNA matches it firmly. Rows give clone size only sometimes, using once, few, many, or a class for an expanded clone.

>NA|TRBV5-4|TRBJ1-2|NA
TGTGCCAGCAGCCCCTCCGCGGGTGGCTACACCTTC
CASSPSAGGYTF
>TRBD1|TRBV5-4|TRBJ1-6|NA
TGTGCCAGCAGCCCCCATGGGGTAGGGGGCACTAATTCACCCCTCCACTTT
CASSPHGVGGTNSPLHF
>NA|TRBV18|TRBJ2-5|NA
TGTGCCAGCTCACGTTCCTCGACGGGGGAGCAGTACTTC
CASSRSSTGEQYF
>NA|TRBV23-1|TRBJ1-1|few
TGCGCCAGCATTGTTCGCCCCCGACAGTTGAACACTGAAGCTTTCTTT
CASIVRPRQLNTEAFF
>TRBD1|TRBV5-4|TRBJ2-7|once
TGTGCCAGCAGAGATCGACAGGGCAACGAGCAGTACTTC
CASRDRQGNEQYF
>TRBD1|TRBV11-2|TRBJ2-5|NA
TGTGCCAGCAGGTCACCGGGACAGGGGGGGAGAGAGACCCAGTACTTC
CASRSPGQGGRETQYF
>NA|TRBV10-3|TRBJ2-4|NA
TGTGCCATCAGTGACGGGGAGATAGGAGCCAAAAACATTCAGTACTTC
CAISDGEIGAKNIQYF
>TRBD2|TRBV19|TRBJ2-1|NA
TGTGCCAGTAGTTCAACGGCGGGAGGACTGAACAATGAGCAGTTCTTC
CASSSTAGGLNNEQFF
>NA|TRBV7-9|TRBJ1-5|few
TGTGCCAGCAGCTTAGTCGGCGGCCAGCCCCAGCATTTT
CASSLVGGQPQHF
>NA|TRBV27|TRBJ2-7|NA
TGTGCCAGCAGTCCCCAGGGGCTAACCTACGAGCAGTACTTC
CASSPQGLTYEQYF
>TRBD1|TRBV28|TRBJ2-7|NA
TGTGCCAGCAGTCCAGGGGGTGGGGGTAATTACGAGCAGTACTTC
CASSPGGGGNYEQYF
>NA|TRBV7-9|TRBJ2-1|NA
TGTGCCAGCAGCTTACTCGGGGGGCCCTACAATGAGCAGTTCTTC
CASSLLGGPYNEQFF
>TRBD1|TRBV9|TRBJ1-2|NA
TGTGCCAGCAGCCCAACACAGGGGTTGACTTTTCCTAACTATGGCTACACCTTC
CASSPTQGLTFPNYGYTF
>TRBD1|TRBV5-4|TRBJ2-7|once
TGTGCCAGCAGCTTGGCCGGGACAGGGCTCTACGAGCAGTACTTC
CASSLAGTGLYEQYF
>NA|TRBV18|TRBJ2-7|NA
TGTGCCAGCTCACTAGACACCTACGAGCAGTACTTC
CASSLDTYEQYF
>NA|TRBV5-1|TRBJ2-7|NA
TGCGCCAGCAGCTTGGCCCCAGGGGCCTACGAGCAGTACTTC
CASSLAPGAYEQYF
>NA|TRBV27|TRBJ2-2|NA
TGTGCCATCATACTAAGGACCGGGGAGCTGTTTTTT
CAIILRTGELFF
>NA|TRBV6-1|TRBJ1-2|NA
TGTGCCAGCAGTATTACGGGAGGCTACACCTTC
CASSITGGYTF
>NA|TRBV7-9|TRBJ2-6|NA
TGTTCCAGCAGCTTGACCTCGGAGGGAGTCCTGACTTTC
CSSSLTSEGVLTF
>NA|TRBV7-9|TRBJ2-6|few
TGTGCCAGCAGCTTAGGGCCTTCAGCGGTACCTGGGGCCAACGTCCTGACTTTC
CASSLGPSAVPGANVLTF
>NA|TRBV2|TRBJ1-1|few
TGTGCCAGCAGTGTAGAGGGATGGAACACTGAAGCTTTCTTT
CASSVEGWNTEAFF
>NA|TRBV9|TRBJ2-2|NA
TGTGCCAGCAGCAAAGCAGGGACCGGGGAGCTGTTTTTT
CASSKAGTGELFF
>TRBD1|TRBV10-2|TRBJ1-1|NA
TGCGCCTCACGCTTGAGAAAGACAGGGGAGGGAAACACTGAAGCTTTCTTT
CASRLRKTGEGNTEAFF
>NA|TRBV7-3|TRBJ2-1|NA
TGTGCCAGCAGCCCGGACCGAGAGGGTGAGCAGTTCTTC
CASSPDREGEQFF
>NA|TRBV15|TRBJ2-2|NA
TGTGCCACCAGCAGAGACCTCTCTTCCACCGGGGAGCTGTTTTTT
CATSRDLSSTGELFF
>TRBD2|TRBV25-1|TRBJ2-7|NA
TGTGCCAGCAGTGGGTTAGCGGGACTCTACGAGCAGTACTTC
CASSGLAGLYEQYF
>TRBD1|TRBV7-9|TRBJ2-7|NA
TGTGCCAGCAGCCCCTTGGCAGGACAGGGCGGTTTATACGAGCAGTACTTC
CASSPLAGQGGLYEQYF
>TRBD2|TRBV9|TRBJ2-5|NA
TGTGCCAGCAGCGTAGCAAGCGGGGGGGCCGGAGAGACCCAGTACTTC
CASSVASGGAGETQYF
>TRBD2|TRBV10-3|TRBJ2-7|once
TGTGCCATCAGTGAGCTAGCGGGGTACTACGAGCAGTACTTC
CAISELAGYYEQYF
>NA|TRBV7-9|TRBJ1-1|NA
TGTGCCGCCCGGGACACGGGGGGGAACACTGAAGCTTTCTTT
CAARDTGGNTEAFF
>NA|TRBV18|TRBJ1-4|NA
TGTGCCAGCTCACCTTCAGGGCTTAATGAAAAACTGTTTTTT
CASSPSGLNEKLFF
>NA|TRBV7-9|TRBJ1-5|NA
TGTGCCAGCAGCTTAGAACAGAATCAGCCCCAGCATTTT
CASSLEQNQPQHF
>NA|TRBV7-2|TRBJ1-6|NA
TGTGCCAGCCTCCTAACGGGTAATTCACCCCTCCACTTT
CASLLTGNSPLHF
>TRBD2|TRBV18|TRBJ2-1|NA
TGTGCCAGCTCACCCACGACTAGCGGGACCTACAATGAGCAGTTCTTC
CASSPTTSGTYNEQFF
>TRBD1|TRBV27|TRBJ1-2|NA
TGTGCCAGCAGCCTAAGGGCTACAACAGGGGAGTATGGCTACACCTTC
CASSLRATTGEYGYTF
>NA|TRBV28|TRBJ1-2|NA
TGTGCCAGCAGCTCTTCAGGGGACCTCTATGGCTACACCTTC
CASSSSGDLYGYTF
>NA|TRBV2|TRBJ1-6|NA
TGTGCCAGCAGTAGCGGTCCGGGGGAATCACCCCTCCACTTT
CASSSGPGESPLHF
>TRBD1|TRBV28|TRBJ2-4|few
TGTGCCAGCAGTACTAAAGGGGGCAGGGCGGTCTTGGGGGTCAAAAACATTCAGTACTTC
CASSTKGGRAVLGVKNIQYF
>NA|TRBV14|TRBJ1-4|NA
TGTGCCAGCAGCTGCCTCGGGATGACTAATGAAAAACTGTTTTTT
CASSCLGMTNEKLFF
>TRBD1|TRBV4-3|TRBJ1-5|NA
TGCGCCAGCAGCCAAGTGACAGGGGTTAACCAGCCCCAGCATTTT
CASSQVTGVNQPQHF
>NA|TRBV4-3|TRBJ2-2|NA
TGCGCCAGCAGCCAAGATCTCGGGGGGCGGACCGGGGAGCTGTTTTTT
CASSQDLGGRTGELFF
>NA|TRBV4-3|TRBJ1-1|NA
TGCGCCAGCGGCCGGCGGGTTACTGAAGCTTTCTTT
CASGRRVTEAFF
>TRBD2|TRBV19|TRBJ2-7|NA
TGTGCCAGTAAGCAAGGGGCTAGCGGGCTCTACGAGCAGTACTTC
CASKQGASGLYEQYF